This record looks at one TCR beta chain sequence and its context. Its antigen is undetermined. It was with 60 Vbeta and 13 Jbeta primers that the PCR ran. Using immunoSEQ multiplex PCR, the repertoire was profiled, and TCRdb retains in-frame clones only, with some absent. The data contain about 150,000 clones, 70% to 90% of them singletons. Looked up from germline, CDR1 is MGHRA and CDR2 is YSYEKL. The V and J ends lost 6 bases and 4 bases respectively, with 13 bases between them. The CDR3 loop spans 13 amino acids. These data come from a study of cytomegalovirus exposure and HLA in healthy donors. Looking at the study overall: In a previous analysis, approximately 110 million unique TCR beta sequences were found from roughly 180 million T cells. Among approximately 390 genotyped donors, around 80% fell in the Caucasian-associated ancestry cluster. Broader study findings: Analysis performed later showed TCR beta chains linked to HLA being more clonally expanded than equally common others. According to the study, 180 or so TCR beta chains were cytomegalovirus-associated.

Sequencing was performed on PBMCs. The chain recombines TRBV4-1 with TRBJ2-7; tentative D call: TRBD2 (6 bases). The source is a woman between 18 and 30 years old in good health and CMV-seronegative. CDR3 nucleotide sequence: TGCGCCAGCAGGGGGCTTGGGGGGTACGAGCAGTACTTC. Translating gives CASRGLGGYEQYF.